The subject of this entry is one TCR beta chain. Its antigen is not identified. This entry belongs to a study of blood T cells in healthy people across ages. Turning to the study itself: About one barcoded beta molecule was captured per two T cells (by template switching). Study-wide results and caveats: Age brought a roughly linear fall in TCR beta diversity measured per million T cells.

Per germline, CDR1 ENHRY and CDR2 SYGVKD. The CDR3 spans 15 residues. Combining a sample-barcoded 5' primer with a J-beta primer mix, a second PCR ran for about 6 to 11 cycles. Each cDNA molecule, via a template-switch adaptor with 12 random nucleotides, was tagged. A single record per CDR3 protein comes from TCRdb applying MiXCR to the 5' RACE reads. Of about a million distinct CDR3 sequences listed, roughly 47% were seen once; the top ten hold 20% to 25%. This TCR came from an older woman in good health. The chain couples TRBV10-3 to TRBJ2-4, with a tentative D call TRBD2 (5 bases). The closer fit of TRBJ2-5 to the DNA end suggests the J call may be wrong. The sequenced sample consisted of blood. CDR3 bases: TGTGCCATCAGTGCCGGGATATCTCCGCAAGAGACCCAGTACTTC. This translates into CAISAGISPQETQYF.